A single sample gave rise to the 16 T cell receptor beta chains below, sequenced in a study of T-cell memory formation after mild COVID-19. Each CDR3 protein gets one entry after TCRdb re-called the 5' RACE reads with MiXCR. The repertoire consists of about 210,000 distinct CDR3 sequences, with over 9.5% occurring once and the leading ten covering 2.5% to 3.5%. Sequenced: PBMCs or a T cell subset sorted from them (not recorded which). All receptors come from a man between 18 and 35 years old who had mild COVID-19 (a few samples of this study predate the infection). Cell type and time point are not known.

This clonotype was detected many times. The chain links TRBV5-6 to TRBJ2-1; maybe TRBD1 (5 bases). The CDR3 is 16 residues long. Trimming cost V 1 base and J 0 bases, with 11 bases left between them. Germline values: CDR1 SGHDT, CDR2 YYEEEE. The CDR3 coding sequence is TGTGCCAGCAGCTTGAGGGGCAGGAGCTCCTACAATGAGCAGTTCTTC. This sequence encodes CASSLRGRSSYNEQFF.

V is TRBV2 and J is TRBJ2-3, with a possible D match to TRBD2 (5 bases). Trimming removed 4 bases from V and 8 bases from J, with 16 bases in between. CDR1 is SNHLY, CDR2 FYNNEI, per germline. The CDR3 covers 14 residues. Here the CDR3 reads CASSVDWSMGTQYF. The CDR3 bases are TGTGCCAGCAGTGTGGACTGGTCCATGGGTACGCAGTATTTT.

The chain's CDR3 is CASYRGSKVTDTQYF. Written as DNA, the CDR3 is TGTGCCTCGTACAGGGGCTCCAAAGTTACAGATACGCAGTATTTT. The genes are TRBV10-3 and TRBJ2-3; 7 bases are a match to TRBD1. The CDR3 is 15 residues long. Germline V gene sequence: CDR1 ENHRY, CDR2 SYGVKD. V lost 11 bases and J lost 3; bases outside the gene matches: 14.

This clonotype was counted many times. The chain couples TRBV5-1 to TRBJ2-5; TRBD2 is a possible D gene (5 bases). CDR1 SGHRS and CDR2 YFSETQ come from the germline V gene. This CDR3 has 14 residues. V shed 2 bases and J shed 3 bases, with 11 bases lying between them. The CDR3 sequence is CASSLGAGKETQYF. In DNA form, the CDR3 reads TGCGCCAGCAGCTTAGGAGCCGGGAAAGAGACCCAGTACTTC.

The V gene is TRBV7-2, the J gene TRBJ2-7; TRBD1 matches 8 bases. With V trimmed by 5 bases and J by 7 bases, 10 bases remained unmatched. The CDR3 sequence is 14 residues long. Germline lookup yields CDR1 SGHTA and CDR2 FQGNSA. Here the CDR3 DNA reads TGTGCCAGCAGCGCCCCCGGGACAGGCGGGGAGCAGTACTTC. Protein: CASSAPGTGGEQYF.

The rearrangement joins TRBV7-3 to TRBJ2-2; D gene ambiguous. There are 14 residues in the CDR3. CDR1 is SGHTA, CDR2 FQGTGA, per germline. Trimming cost V 11 bases and J 1 base, with 14 bases left between them. The CDR3: CAGEPGRNTGELFF. The CDR3 nucleotides are TGTGCCGGGGAACCGGGCAGGAACACCGGGGAGCTGTTTTTT.

The V gene is TRBV30, the J gene TRBJ2-5, with TRBD2 matching 8 bases. The CDR3 extends over 14 amino acids. The V segment lost 3 bases and the J segment 5 bases; nucleotides outside the gene matches: 8. Germline loops: CDR1 GTSNPN, CDR2 SVGIG (reference sequence). CDR3 DNA: TGTGCCTGGAGCCAGCAGGGACTAGGGGAGACCCAGTACTTC. This sequence encodes CAWSQQGLGETQYF.

This clonotype was observed many times. The chain employs TRBV5-6 and TRBJ2-7; no clear D gene. The V and J ends lost 5 bases and 0 bases respectively, with 12 bases between them. Germline CDR1 is SGHDT and CDR2 is YYEEEE. The CDR3 consists of 14 residues. This chain's CDR3 is CASRIRGGSYEQYF. The CDR3 coding sequence is TGTGCCAGCAGAATAAGAGGCGGCTCCTACGAGCAGTACTTC.

There are many counts of this clonotype. The chain carries TRBV12-3 or TRBV12-4 and TRBJ2-5; no clear D gene. This CDR3 has 14 amino acids. V was clipped by 2 bases and J by 1 base, with 8 bases between them. The CDR3 here is CASSLRRRQETQYF. CDR3 bases: TGTGCCAGCAGTTTAAGACGCCGCCAAGAGACCCAGTACTTC.

The J gene is TRBJ2-2, the V gene TRBV18; D perhaps matches TRBD2 (5 bases). The germline CDR1 and CDR2 sequences are KGHSH and LQKENI. Trimming cost V 5 bases and J 3 bases, with 13 bases left between them. The CDR3 is 15 amino acids. DNA of the CDR3: TGTGCCAGCTCATCGCAGGAGGTCGACACCGGGGAGCTGTTTTTT. Its translation is CASSSQEVDTGELFF.

Only a few counts were recorded for this clonotype. V usage is TRBV2 and J usage is TRBJ1-1; no clear D gene. Germline CDR1 and CDR2: SNHLY and FYNNEI. V lost 9 bases and J 1 base, leaving 12 bases between the germline ends. The CDR3 is 13 amino acids. This CDR3 is CARVVGRNTEAFF. CDR3 nucleotide sequence: TGTGCCAGGGTGGTGGGGAGGAACACTGAAGCTTTCTTT.

This clonotype has only a few counts. The chain uses TRBV20-1 and TRBJ2-3; D is unclear. Germline V gives CDR1 DFQATT, CDR2 SNEGSKA (reference sequence). Trimming removed 2 bases from V and 0 bases from J, with 12 bases in between. The CDR3 contains 15 residues. The CDR3, as DNA: TGCAGTGCTAGACCAGGCAGTTCTAGCACAGATACGCAGTATTTT. Its protein product is CSARPGSSSTDTQYF.

The CDR3 bases are TGTGCCAGCAGTGAGACAGGTTCTAACTATGGCTACACCTTC. Protein sequence: CASSETGSNYGYTF. The genes are TRBV6-1 and TRBJ1-2; D may be TRBD1 (6 bases). Germline CDR1 reads MNHNS; CDR2 reads SASEGT. The CDR3 length is 14 residues. Trimming removed 3 bases at V and 0 bases at J, with 8 bases between.

J is TRBJ1-6 and V is TRBV9; 10 bases align to TRBD1. CDR3 length: 15 residues. From germline, CDR1 is SGDLS and CDR2 YYNGEE. V shed 0 bases and J 8 bases; nucleotides not matched to a gene: 2. The CDR3: CASSVGGTGDSPLHF. The CDR3 coding sequence is TGTGCCAGCAGCGTAGGTGGGACAGGGGATTCACCCCTCCACTTT.

This chain links TRBV5-1 with TRBJ2-6, with 7 bases identical to TRBD1. This CDR3 region has 16 residues. Trimming cost V 7 bases and J 0 bases; bases outside gene matches: 7. From germline, CDR1 is SGHRS and CDR2 YFSETQ. The CDR3 loop is CASWDSPSSGANVLTF. The CDR3 region has the DNA TGCGCCAGCTGGGACAGTCCTAGCTCTGGGGCCAACGTCCTGACTTTC. The full variable domain, completed using reference TRBV5-1 and TRBJ2-6, is KAGVTQTPRYLIKTRGQQVTLSCSPISGHRSVSWYQQTPGQGLQFLFEYFSETQRNKGNFPGRFSGRQFSNSRSEMNVSTLELGDSALYLCASWDSPSSGANVLTFGAGSRLTVL.

The V call is TRBV5-1, the J call TRBJ2-2, with 10 bases that match TRBD1. Per germline, CDR1 SGHRS and CDR2 YFSETQ. This CDR3 has 17 residues. V shed 4 bases and J 5 bases; nucleotides not matched to a gene: 11. The CDR3 here is CASSPGTGASTTGELFF. Here the CDR3 DNA reads TGCGCCAGCAGCCCGGGGACAGGGGCATCTACGACCGGGGAGCTGTTTTTT.